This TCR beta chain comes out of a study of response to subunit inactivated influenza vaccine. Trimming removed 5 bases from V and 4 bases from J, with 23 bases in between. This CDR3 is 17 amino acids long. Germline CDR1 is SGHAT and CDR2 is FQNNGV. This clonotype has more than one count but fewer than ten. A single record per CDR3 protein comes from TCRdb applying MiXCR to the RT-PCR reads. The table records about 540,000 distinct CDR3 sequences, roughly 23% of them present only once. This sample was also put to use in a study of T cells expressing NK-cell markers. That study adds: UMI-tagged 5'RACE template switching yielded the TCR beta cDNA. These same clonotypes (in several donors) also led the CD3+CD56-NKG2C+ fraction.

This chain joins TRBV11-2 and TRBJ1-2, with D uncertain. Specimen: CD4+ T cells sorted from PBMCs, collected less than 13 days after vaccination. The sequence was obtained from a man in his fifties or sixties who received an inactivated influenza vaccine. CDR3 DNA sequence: TGTGCCAGCAGCACATACGTTCGGAGGCAGGAGCTCTATGGCTACACCTTC. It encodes CASSTYVRRQELYGYTF.